Presented here are 18 T cell receptor beta chains from one specimen sequenced in a study of T cell responses to AZD1222 COVID-19 vaccine. Clones were read by immunoSEQ multiplex PCR, and TCRdb kept only the in-frame ones, dropping some. Among approximately 180,000 clones listed, around 88% were seen once. Sequenced material: peripheral blood, taken on day 0 of AZD1222 vaccination. These receptors all stem from an adult in good health.

J is TRBJ1-4 and V is TRBV13; no definite D call. V dropped 8 bases and J dropped 7 bases, with 20 bases sitting between them. The CDR3 is 15 amino acids. In germline, CDR1 is PRHDT, CDR2 FYEKMQ (reference sequence). The CDR3 here is CASLKTGEGSEKLFF. DNA of the CDR3: TGTGCCAGCCTAAAGACTGGGGAGGGTAGTGAAAAACTGTTTTTT.

V gene TRBV5-1 combines with J gene TRBJ1-2; possibly TRBD1 for D (6 bases). Germline CDR1 is SGHRS and CDR2 is YFSETQ. The CDR3 is 15 residues long. V was cut by 0 bases and J by 1 base, with 10 bases left in between. In nucleotides, the CDR3 is TGCGCCAGCAGCTTGGGACAGGCTATTAACTATGGCTACACCTTC. Its protein is CASSLGQAINYGYTF.

The gene calls are TRBV3-1 (or the pseudogene TRBV3-2) and TRBJ2-2, with unresolved D. With 1 base removed from V and 2 bases from J, the gap between germline ends came to 2 bases. The CDR3 extends over 13 amino acids. Germline CDR1 LGHDT, CDR2 YNNKEL (reference sequence). The CDR3 loop is CASSQVNTGELFF. The CDR3 nucleotides are TGTGCCAGCAGCCAAGTCAACACCGGGGAGCTGTTTTTT.

CDR3 DNA: TGTGCCAGCAGCTTAGTACAGGGGGAAGCCTACGAGCAGTACTTC. This encodes CASSLVQGEAYEQYF. The rearrangement links TRBV7-9 to TRBJ2-7; the match to TRBD1 covers 8 bases. After removal of 1 base from V and 2 bases from J, the junction contained 4 bases not matched to a gene. CDR1 is SEHNR, CDR2 FQNEAQ, per germline (reference sequence). This CDR3 contains 15 residues.

The CDR3 sequence is CATRLAGGSYNEQFF. CDR3 nucleotides: TGTGCCACTCGGTTAGCGGGGGGCTCCTACAATGAGCAGTTCTTC. The chain has TRBV2 and TRBJ2-1, with 10 nucleotides matching TRBD2. V trimming: 10 bases; J trimming: 0 bases; junction bases outside the gene matches: 6. The germline gives CDR1 SNHLY, CDR2 FYNNEI. The CDR3 is 15 residues long. The variable domain in full, completed from reference TRBV2 and TRBJ2-1, reads EPEVTQTPSHQVTQMGQEVILRCVPISNHLYFYWYRQILGQKVEFLVSFYNNEISEKSEIFDDQFSVERPDGSNFTLKIRSTKLEDSAMYFCATRLAGGSYNEQFFGPGTRLTVL.

This chain uses TRBV18 with TRBJ1-4; D may be TRBD1 (6 bases). CDR1 KGHSH and CDR2 LQKENI come from the germline V gene. This CDR3 has 14 amino acids. V lost 2 bases, J lost 5 bases, and 9 bases lay in between. CDR3 nucleotide sequence: TGTGCCAGCTCACCAGGACAGCCGAATGAAAAACTGTTTTTT. Encoded protein: CASSPGQPNEKLFF.

J is TRBJ2-7 and V is TRBV7-8; D ambiguous. The germline CDR1 and CDR2 sequences are SGHVS and FQNEAQ. Deletions cut 3 bases from V and 0 bases from J, with 15 bases between. The CDR3 is made up of 16 amino acids. Here the CDR3 reads CASSLRPIPSSYEQYF. The CDR3 nucleotides read TGTGCCAGCAGCTTGAGACCTATACCCTCCTCCTACGAGCAGTACTTC. Full variable domain (remainder filled in from reference TRBV7-8 and TRBJ2-7): GAGVSQSPRYKVAKRGQDVALRCDPISGHVSLFWYQQALGQGPEFLTYFQNEAQLDKSGLPSDRFFAERPEGSVSTLKIQRTQQEDSAVYLCASSLRPIPSSYEQYFGPGTRLTVT.

This sequence joins TRBV7-8 and TRBJ2-7, with D unclear. Trimming stripped 2 bases from V and 6 bases from J, with 14 bases between. The CDR3 loop spans 14 amino acids. Germline lookup yields CDR1 SGHVS and CDR2 FQNEAQ. This CDR3 is CASSLRARPSEQYF. In DNA, the CDR3 is TGTGCCAGCAGCTTAAGGGCCCGACCATCCGAGCAGTACTTC.

The chain uses TRBV28 and TRBJ2-7, with TRBD1 matching over 8 bases. The CDR3 sequence is 15 residues long. The V gene end was trimmed by 6 bases and the J gene end by 4 bases; junction bases not matched to a gene: 11. Germline CDR1 reads MDHEN; CDR2 reads SYDVKM. CDR3: CASSGTGVGIYEQYF. The CDR3 nucleotides are TGTGCCAGCAGCGGGACAGGAGTGGGAATTTACGAGCAGTACTTC.

The chain joins TRBV4-2 to TRBJ2-1; no clear D gene. V gave up 5 bases and J gave up 8 bases, with 13 bases separating them. Looked up from germline, CDR1 is LGHNA and CDR2 is YNFKEQ. This CDR3 spans 13 amino acids. DNA for the CDR3: TGTGCCAGCAGCTACCTGGCAGGCGATGAGCAGTTCTTC. Protein sequence: CASSYLAGDEQFF.

This chain uses TRBV9 with TRBJ2-1; D gene unclear. V was trimmed by 2 bases and J by 4 bases, leaving 1 base between them. Germline V gene lookup returns CDR1 SGDLS and CDR2 YYNGEE. CDR3 length: 11 residues. CDR3 sequence reads: CASSVYNEQFF. CDR3 nucleotide sequence: TGTGCCAGCAGCGTGTACAATGAGCAGTTCTTC.

The V call is TRBV7-8, the J call TRBJ1-1, with no clear D. Looked up from germline, CDR1 is SGHVS and CDR2 is FQNEAQ. The CDR3 is made up of 13 amino acids. Trimming removed 4 bases at V and 4 bases at J, with 10 bases between. CDR3 bases: TGTGCCAGCAGCTCGGACCTCCTCACTGAAGCTTTCTTT. Translated: CASSSDLLTEAFF.

The rearrangement joins TRBV19 to TRBJ2-2, with a tentative D call TRBD2 (8 bases). CDR3 size: 20 residues. V was cut by 5 bases and J by 6 bases, with 31 bases left in between. Germline CDR1 LNHDA, CDR2 SQIVND (reference sequence). CDR3: CASSPQGVGQRGPRAGELFF. The CDR3 region has the DNA TGTGCCAGTAGTCCCCAGGGGGTCGGCCAGCGGGGGCCGAGGGCCGGGGAGCTGTTTTTT.

This clone was detected once. This sequence joins TRBV7-3 and TRBJ1-1, with 7 bases matching TRBD1. Trimming at V came to 4 bases and at J to 1 base, leaving 3 bases not matched to a gene. Germline values: CDR1 SGHTA, CDR2 FQGTGA. This CDR3 region has 14 residues. CDR3 bases: TGTGCCAGCAGCTCCACAGGGGCGAACACTGAAGCTTTCTTT. Residues: CASSSTGANTEAFF.

The gene calls are TRBV28 and TRBJ2-7; 7 bases align to TRBD1. Germline V CDR1 and CDR2: MDHEN, SYDVKM. The length of the CDR3 is 13 residues. Unmatched junction bases numbered 5, after V lost 6 bases and J lost 3 bases. CDR3 DNA: TGTGCCAGCAGACCGGGACAGAACTACGAGCAGTACTTC. Translation gives CASRPGQNYEQYF.

The CDR3 here is CASSLRDRGRPAPYEQYF. DNA for the CDR3: TGTGCCAGCAGTTTAAGGGACAGGGGGCGCCCGGCCCCCTACGAGCAGTACTTC. The chain joins TRBV27 to TRBJ2-7; 12 positions agree with TRBD1. The CDR3 consists of 18 residues. Germline V lookup: CDR1 MNHEY, CDR2 SMNVEV (reference sequence). J lost 2 bases, V lost 2 bases, and 10 bases had no gene match.

The chain carries TRBV9 and TRBJ1-6; perhaps TRBD1 as D (6 bases). Per the germline V gene, CDR1 is SGDLS and CDR2 is YYNGEE. The CDR3 sequence is 15 residues long. The V end lost 4 bases, the J end lost 8 bases, and 16 bases lay between the germline ends. The CDR3 is CASSPRDTPYSPLHF. The CDR3 DNA is TGTGCCAGCAGCCCGAGGGACACTCCCTATTCACCCCTCCACTTT.

The J gene is TRBJ1-4, the V gene TRBV6-2 or TRBV6-3; possible D gene TRBD1, 6 bases. Looked up from germline, CDR1 is MNHEY and CDR2 is SVGEGT. V was pared by 3 bases and J by 4 bases, with 12 bases between. This CDR3 has 15 residues. The DNA for the CDR3 is TGTGCCAGCAGTTATCCCGGGGGGCTTAATGAAAAACTGTTTTTT. Protein sequence: CASSYPGGLNEKLFF.